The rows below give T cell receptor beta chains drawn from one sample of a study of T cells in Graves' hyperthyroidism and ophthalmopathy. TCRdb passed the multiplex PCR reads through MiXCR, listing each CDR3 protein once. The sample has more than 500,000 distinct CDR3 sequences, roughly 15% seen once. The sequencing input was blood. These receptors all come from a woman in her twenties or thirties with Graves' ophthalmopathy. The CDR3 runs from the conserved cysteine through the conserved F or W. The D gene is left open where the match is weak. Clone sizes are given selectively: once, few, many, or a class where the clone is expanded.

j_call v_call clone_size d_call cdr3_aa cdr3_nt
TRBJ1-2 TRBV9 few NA CASSVAWGALNYGYTF TGTGCCAGCAGCGTAGCATGGGGGGCCCTTAACTATGGCTACACCTTC
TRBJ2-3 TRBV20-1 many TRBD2 CSARRGLAGKGTDTQYF TGCAGTGCTAGAAGGGGACTAGCGGGAAAGGGGACAGATACGCAGTATTTT
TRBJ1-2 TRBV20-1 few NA CSASTDTYGYTF TGCAGTGCTAGTACAGATACATATGGCTACACCTTC
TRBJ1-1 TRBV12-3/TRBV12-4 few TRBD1 CASSLGPGRGQGAFF TGTGCCAGCAGTTTAGGTCCCGGGAGGGGGCAAGGAGCTTTCTTT
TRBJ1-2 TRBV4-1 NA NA CASSQEPGAARGYTF TGCGCCAGCAGCCAAGAGCCCGGGGCCGCCCGGGGCTACACCTTC
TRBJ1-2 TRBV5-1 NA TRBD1 CASSLESGGDYGYTF TGCGCCAGCAGCTTGGAGTCAGGGGGAGACTATGGCTACACCTTC
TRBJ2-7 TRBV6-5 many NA CASSYDLYGPEQYF TGTGCCAGCAGTTACGATCTTTACGGACCCGAGCAGTACTTC
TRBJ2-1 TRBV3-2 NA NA CASSPQKGEGQYNEQFF TGTGCCAGCAGCCCACAAAAGGGGGAGGGCCAGTACAATGAGCAGTTCTTC
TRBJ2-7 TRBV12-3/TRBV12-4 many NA CASSSGPEQYF TGTGCCAGCAGTTCAGGACCTGAGCAGTACTTC
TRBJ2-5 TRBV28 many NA CASRSTLYLETQYF TGTGCCAGCAGGTCTACCCTTTACTTAGAGACCCAGTACTTC
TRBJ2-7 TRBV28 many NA CASSFRTGRAMSSYEQYF TGTGCCAGCAGTTTTCGGACAGGGAGGGCAATGAGCTCCTACGAGCAGTACTTC
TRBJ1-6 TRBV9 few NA CASKGDGARSPLHF TGTGCCAGCAAGGGGGACGGGGCCCGTTCACCCCTCCACTTT
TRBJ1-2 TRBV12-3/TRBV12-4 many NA CASSLMRPRCGYTF TGTGCCAGCAGTTTAATGAGGCCAAGGTGTGGCTACACCTTC
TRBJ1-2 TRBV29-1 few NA CSVEYEGYTF TGCAGCGTTGAATACGAGGGCTACACCTTC
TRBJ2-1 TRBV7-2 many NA CASSSPQAGGRINNEQFF TGTGCCAGCAGCTCGCCACAAGCCGGGGGGCGCATAAACAATGAGCAGTTCTTC
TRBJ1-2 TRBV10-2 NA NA CASSESRNRAHYGYTF TGCGCCAGCAGTGAGTCAAGGAACAGGGCGCACTATGGCTACACCTTC
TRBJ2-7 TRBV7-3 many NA CASSPTGSDEQYF TGTGCCAGCAGCCCGACGGGAAGCGACGAGCAGTACTTC
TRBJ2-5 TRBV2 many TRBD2 CASSGRTSVIETQYF TGTGCCAGCAGTGGTAGGACTAGCGTGATAGAGACCCAGTACTTC
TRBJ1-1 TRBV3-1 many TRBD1 CASRDRGPGAFF TGTGCCAGCCGGGACAGGGGGCCTGGGGCTTTCTTT
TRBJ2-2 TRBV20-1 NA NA CSARDLTSSSAGELFF TGCAGTGCTAGAGATCTAACTAGTTCGAGCGCCGGGGAGCTGTTTTTT
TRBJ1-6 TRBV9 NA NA CASSPLGAESPLHF TGTGCCAGCAGCCCACTGGGGGCGGAATCACCCCTCCACTTT
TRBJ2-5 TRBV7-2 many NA CASSPGQETQYF TGTGCCAGCTCACCAGGTCAAGAGACCCAGTACTTC
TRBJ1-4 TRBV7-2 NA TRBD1 CASSLDLITGTDEKLFF TGTGCCAGCAGCCTAGATCTGATAACCGGGACAGATGAAAAACTGTTTTTT
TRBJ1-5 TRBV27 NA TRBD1 CASSGQAGQPQHF TGTGCCAGCAGTGGACAGGCGGGTCAGCCCCAGCATTTT
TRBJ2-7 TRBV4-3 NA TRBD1 CASSQVENRGYSYEQYF TGCGCCAGCAGCCAAGTTGAAAACAGGGGGTACTCCTACGAGCAGTACTTC
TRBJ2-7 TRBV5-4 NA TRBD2 CACSTGGGRPYEQYF TGTGCCTGCAGCACCGGGGGCGGGAGGCCCTACGAGCAGTACTTC
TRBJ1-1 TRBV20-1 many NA CSAIPEVGAGDTEAFF TGCAGTGCTATCCCCGAGGTCGGGGCTGGAGACACTGAAGCTTTCTTT
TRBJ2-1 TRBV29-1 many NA CSVVSVLGTGYNEQFF TGCAGCGTTGTCAGTGTGTTAGGGACGGGATACAATGAGCAGTTCTTC
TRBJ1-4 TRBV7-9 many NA CASSPSGRTNEKLFF TGTGCCAGCAGCCCCTCCGGGAGGACTAATGAAAAACTGTTTTTT
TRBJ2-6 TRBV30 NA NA CARSPGSGANVLTF TGTGCCCGGTCTCCGGGCTCTGGGGCCAACGTCCTGACTTTC
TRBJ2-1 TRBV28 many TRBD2 CASIPGTSGSLPQFF TGTGCCAGCATCCCTGGGACTAGCGGGAGTCTACCCCAGTTCTTC
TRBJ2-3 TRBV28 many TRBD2 CASRPLTTSGTTDTQYF TGTGCCAGCAGACCCCTCACGACTAGCGGAACCACAGATACGCAGTATTTT
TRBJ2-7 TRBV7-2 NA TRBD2 CASSLTGPSGRINEQYF TGTGCCAGCAGCTTAACGGGCCCTAGCGGGAGGATAAACGAGCAGTACTTC
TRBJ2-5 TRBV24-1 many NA CATSDLGETQYF TGTGCCACCAGTGATTTAGGCGAGACCCAGTACTTC
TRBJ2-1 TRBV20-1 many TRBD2 CSARDSTSGKYNEQFF TGCAGTGCTAGAGATTCCACTAGCGGGAAGTACAATGAGCAGTTCTTC
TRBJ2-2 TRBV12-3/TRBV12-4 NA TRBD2 CASSPVAGTGELFF TGTGCCAGCAGCCCGGTAGCGGGAACCGGGGAGCTGTTTTTT
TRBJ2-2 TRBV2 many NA CASSGRGNTGELFF TGTGCCAGCAGTGGTAGGGGAAACACCGGGGAGCTGTTTTTT
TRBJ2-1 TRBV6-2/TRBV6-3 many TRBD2 CASSSGLAGLGEQFF TGTGCCAGCAGCTCGGGACTAGCGGGACTCGGTGAGCAGTTCTTC
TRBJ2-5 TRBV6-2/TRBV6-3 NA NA CGSTRDPYQETQYF TGTGGCAGCACCCGGGACCCGTACCAAGAGACCCAGTACTTC
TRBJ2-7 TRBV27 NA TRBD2 CASARAREPLIYEQYF TGTGCCAGCGCCAGGGCGCGGGAGCCCCTGATCTACGAGCAGTACTTC
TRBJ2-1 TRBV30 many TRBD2 CASYGTSGSSFEFF TGTGCCTCCTACGGGACTAGCGGTTCTTCTTTCGAGTTCTTC
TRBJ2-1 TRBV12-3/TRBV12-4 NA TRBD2 CASSYHVGAGGPDEQFF TGTGCCAGCAGTTATCATGTGGGGGCGGGAGGGCCGGATGAGCAGTTCTTC
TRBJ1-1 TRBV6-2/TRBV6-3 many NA CASSYSWQNTEAFF TGTGCCAGCAGTTACTCCTGGCAGAACACTGAAGCTTTCTTT
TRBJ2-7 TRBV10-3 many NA CAIQARVDDEQYF TGTGCCATCCAGGCCAGGGTTGACGACGAGCAGTACTTC